A selection of T cell receptor beta chains follows, all from one sample in a study of T cell changes during pregnancy in multiple sclerosis. Profiled with immunoSEQ multiplex PCR; TCRdb holds only in-frame clones, not every one. The sample lists 90,000 or so clones, around 93% seen once, with about 1.8% in the top ten. The sample in question was peripheral blood, obtained in the first trimester of pregnancy. The source is a female donor in good health, enrolled as a control in a pregnancy study. Both conserved end residues are part of each CDR3. The D gene is left open where the match is weak. The size of a clone is reported for some rows only, either as once, few or many, or as a class for expanded clones.

length	V	J	size	D	CDR3	DNA
16	TRBV7-3	TRBJ2-5	.	.	CASSLGPRSGQETQYF	TGTGCCAGCAGCTTAGGTCCTAGAAGCGGGCAAGAGACCCAGTACTTC
13	TRBV6-1	TRBJ2-7	.	TRBD1	CASSDQGGDEQYF	TGTGCCAGCAGTGACCAAGGGGGCGACGAGCAGTACTTC
14	TRBV18	TRBJ2-5	.	.	CASSPPNGQETQYF	TGTGCCAGCTCACCACCGAACGGGCAAGAGACCCAGTACTTC
13	TRBV27	TRBJ2-7	.	.	CASSLSSGYEQYF	TGTGCCAGCAGTTTAAGCTCAGGGTACGAGCAGTACTTC
14	TRBV19	TRBJ1-3	.	.	CASRDSTTRNTIYF	TGTGCCAGTAGGGACTCTACTACGAGAAACACCATATATTTT
15	TRBV7-3	TRBJ2-1	once	TRBD2	CASSPEGRGGDEQFF	TGTGCCAGCAGCCCCGAAGGGCGGGGGGGCGATGAGCAGTTCTTC
15	TRBV7-2	TRBJ1-4	.	.	CASSLMGGANEKLFF	TGTGCCAGCAGCTTAATGGGGGGGGCTAATGAAAAACTGTTTTTT
15	TRBV4-3	TRBJ2-1	once	TRBD2	CASSPGTSGGNEQFF	TGCGCCAGCAGCCCTGGGACTAGCGGGGGGAATGAGCAGTTCTTC
16	TRBV5-4	TRBJ1-6	.	.	CASSLGGGKYNSPLHF	TGTGCCAGCAGCCTAGGGGGGGGCAAGTATAATTCACCCCTCCACTTT
15	TRBV27	TRBJ2-2	.	TRBD2	CASSDSPGGAGELFF	TGTGCCAGCAGTGATAGCCCGGGGGGGGCCGGGGAGCTGTTTTTT
17	TRBV7-9	TRBJ2-1	.	TRBD1	CASSRTSGTGLYNEQFF	TGTGCCAGCAGCCGCACTTCCGGGACAGGTTTATACAATGAGCAGTTCTTC
18	TRBV7-3	TRBJ2-1	once	TRBD2	CASSLTPLGGSSYNEQFF	TGTGCCAGCAGCTTAACCCCCCTCGGGGGGAGCTCCTACAATGAGCAGTTCTTC
17	TRBV30	TRBJ1-2	.	.	CAWRAGGAVGRDYGYTF	TGTGCCTGGCGGGCGGGGGGGGCGGTTGGGAGAGACTATGGCTACACCTTC
13	TRBV5-4	TRBJ1-2	.	.	CASSFRVDYGYTF	TGTGCCAGCAGCTTTCGGGTTGACTATGGCTACACCTTC
15	TRBV19	TRBJ1-2	.	TRBD1	CASSIAGTGIRGYTF	TGTGCCAGTAGTATCGCAGGGACAGGGATACGTGGCTACACCTTC
11	TRBV5-1	TRBJ2-5	.	.	CASRIGETQYF	TGCGCCAGCAGGATCGGAGAGACCCAGTACTTC
13	TRBV29-1	TRBJ2-7	.	.	CSVGEGLNYEQYF	TGCAGCGTTGGAGAGGGCCTAAACTACGAGCAGTACTTC
15	TRBV4-3	TRBJ1-5	few	TRBD1	CASSQTDRGNQPQHF	TGCGCCAGCAGCCAAACTGACAGGGGCAATCAGCCCCAGCATTTT
13	TRBV7-9	TRBJ1-5	.	.	CASSPGGRQPQHF	TGTGCCAGCAGCCCCGGGGGGAGACAGCCCCAGCATTTT
15	TRBV28	TRBJ2-7	.	.	CASSLFPDKTYEQYF	TGTGCCAGCAGTTTATTTCCGGACAAGACCTACGAGCAGTACTTC
13	TRBV7-2	TRBJ2-7	.	.	CASSLVTYYEQYF	TGTGCCAGCAGCTTAGTAACCTACTACGAGCAGTACTTC
14	TRBV5-8	TRBJ2-7	.	TRBD1	CASSTVTGYYEQYF	TGTGCCAGCAGCACAGTGACAGGGTACTACGAGCAGTACTTC
17	TRBV7-6	TRBJ1-5	.	TRBD1	CASSSGTGEASNQPQHF	TGTGCCAGCAGCTCCGGGACAGGGGAGGCAAGCAATCAGCCCCAGCATTTT
13	TRBV28	TRBJ1-2	.	.	CASSFGGYYGYTF	TGTGCCAGCAGTTTCGGGGGATACTATGGCTACACCTTC
15	TRBV4-1	TRBJ1-4	once	.	CASSLTVATNEKLFF	TGCGCCAGCAGCCTGACAGTTGCAACTAATGAAAAACTGTTTTTT
13	TRBV5-1	TRBJ2-3	.	.	CASRDMNTDTQYF	TGCGCCAGCAGGGACATGAACACAGATACGCAGTATTTT
13	TRBV10-3	TRBJ1-5	.	TRBD1	CAISDPGQQPQHF	TGTGCCATCAGTGACCCGGGACAGCAGCCCCAGCATTTT
14	TRBV4-3	TRBJ1-6	.	TRBD1	CASSQQTGRSPLHF	TGCGCCAGCAGCCAACAGACAGGGCGTTCACCCCTCCACTTT
17	TRBV5-5	TRBJ1-3	.	TRBD1	CASSLVGTGNSGNTIYF	TGTGCCAGCAGCTTGGTGGGGACAGGGAACTCTGGAAACACCATATATTTT
14	TRBV18	TRBJ1-2	once	TRBD1	CASSSNRGDYGYTF	TGTGCCAGCTCATCAAACAGGGGAGACTATGGCTACACCTTC